Below are 20 T cell receptor beta chains sequenced from a single sample in a study of PD-L1 blockade in urothelial cancer. The protocol was immunoSEQ multiplex PCR, while the TCRdb copy is restricted to in-frame clones and leaves out a portion. This table has about 69,000 clones, roughly 89% appearing once. The sample was PBMCs, taken around atezolizumab (anti-PD-L1) treatment. These receptors all stem from a man aged 55 to 70 with urothelial cancer.

The chain employs TRBV6-5 and TRBJ1-2; the D is unclear. V was clipped by 3 bases and J by 1 base, with 9 bases between them. The CDR3 contains 14 residues. The germline CDR1 and CDR2 sequences are MNHEY and SVGAGI. DNA for the CDR3: TGTGCCAGCAGTTATAGAGCGCGTAACTATGGCTACACCTTC. It encodes CASSYRARNYGYTF.

V is TRBV7-9 and J is TRBJ1-1; tentative D call: TRBD1 (5 bases). The CDR3 runs 15 residues. Looked up from germline, CDR1 is SEHNR and CDR2 is FQNEAQ (reference sequence). V was pared by 1 base and J by 3 bases, with 12 bases between. The CDR3 is CASSLEGRADTEAFF. The CDR3 DNA reads as TGTGCCAGCAGCTTAGAGGGGAGGGCGGACACTGAAGCTTTCTTT.

V usage is TRBV18 and J usage is TRBJ2-6; 11 bases line up with TRBD2. Germline loops: CDR1 KGHSH, CDR2 LQKENI. After removal of 4 bases from V and 2 bases from J, the junction contained 10 bases not matched to a gene. The CDR3 has 19 amino acids. In DNA form, the CDR3 reads TGTGCCAGCTCACGTTTTCCACTAGCGGGAGTAGCTGGGGCCAACGTCCTGACTTTC. Residues: CASSRFPLAGVAGANVLTF.

V is TRBV27 and J is TRBJ1-4, with 7 positions matching TRBD1. Looked up from germline, CDR1 is MNHEY and CDR2 is SMNVEV (reference sequence). The CDR3 extends over 15 amino acids. V was clipped by 4 bases and J by 2 bases; unmatched bases: 4. CDR3 sequence: CASSSTGATNEKLFF. CDR3 bases: TGTGCCAGCAGTTCCACAGGGGCGACTAATGAAAAACTGTTTTTT.

V gene TRBV7-9 combines with J gene TRBJ1-1; the D gene is possibly TRBD1 (5 bases). Trimming shortened V by 4 bases and J by 1 base, and 13 bases separated the two germline ends. CDR3 length equals 15 residues. Germline CDR1 is SEHNR and CDR2 is FQNEAQ (reference sequence). The CDR3 spells CASSSHQGKNTEAFF. CDR3 coding DNA: TGTGCCAGCAGCTCCCACCAGGGAAAGAACACTGAAGCTTTCTTT.

The rearrangement joins TRBV9 to TRBJ2-3, with 7 bases identical to TRBD2. V shed 2 bases, J shed 0 bases, and the junction held 9 bases outside the gene matches. The CDR3 spans 17 residues. Germline lookup yields CDR1 SGDLS and CDR2 YYNGEE. CDR3 residues: CASSVLTGTMSTDTQYF. CDR3 sequence (DNA): TGTGCCAGCAGCGTCCTGACCGGGACTATGAGCACAGATACGCAGTATTTT.

The chain joins TRBV2 to TRBJ1-3, with 7 bases that match TRBD1. This CDR3 is built from 14 residues. Germline CDR1 and CDR2: SNHLY and FYNNEI. The V segment lost 6 bases and the J segment 0 bases; nucleotides outside the gene matches: 2. Here the CDR3 reads CASRGTASGNTIYF. The CDR3 DNA is TGTGCCAGCAGAGGGACAGCCTCTGGAAACACCATATATTTT.

V is TRBV7-9 and J is TRBJ2-7, with a possible D match to TRBD1 (6 bases). The V end was cut by 1 base, the J end by 2 bases, with 9 bases between. Germline CDR1 is SEHNR and CDR2 is FQNEAQ (reference sequence). The CDR3 sequence is 14 residues long. CDR3 in DNA: TGTGCCAGCAGCTTAGAACAGGGCCCCTACGAGCAGTACTTC. Translating it yields CASSLEQGPYEQYF.

The chain joins TRBV28 to TRBJ2-4, with a tentative D call TRBD1 (6 bases). The V gene lost 5 bases and the J gene lost 6 bases, with 17 bases spanning the gap. The CDR3 loop spans 15 amino acids. The germline CDR1 and CDR2 sequences are MDHEN and SYDVKM. CDR3 in amino acids: CASSPGHREINIQYF. The CDR3 DNA reads as TGTGCCAGCAGTCCGGGCCACAGGGAGATAAACATTCAGTACTTC.

This clone is termed medium-sized (0.01 to 0.1%). The chain couples TRBV30 to TRBJ2-7; 7 nucleotides agree with TRBD1. The trim removed 1 base at V and 0 bases at J, leaving 6 bases unmatched. Germline CDR1 GTSNPN, CDR2 SVGIG (reference sequence). The CDR3 spans 15 residues. CDR3 region: CAWSGAGTVSYEQYF. CDR3 DNA: TGTGCCTGGAGTGGCGCCGGGACAGTCTCCTACGAGCAGTACTTC.

This clone was observed a few times. V is TRBV5-1 and J is TRBJ2-3; D is perhaps TRBD2 (5 bases). Germline CDR1 reads SGHRS; CDR2 reads YFSETQ. There are 15 residues in the CDR3. Trimming shortened V by 6 bases and J by 0 bases, and 14 bases separated the two germline ends. CDR3: CASTFVGVSTDTQYF. CDR3 coding DNA: TGCGCCAGCACCTTCGTGGGAGTGAGCACAGATACGCAGTATTTT. The complete variable domain, with remaining parts taken from reference TRBV5-1 and TRBJ2-3, reads KAGVTQTPRYLIKTRGQQVTLSCSPISGHRSVSWYQQTPGQGLQFLFEYFSETQRNKGNFPGRFSGRQFSNSRSEMNVSTLELGDSALYLCASTFVGVSTDTQYFGPGTRLTVL.

The chain has TRBV11-3 and TRBJ2-1, with 8 bases matching TRBD2. The CDR3 spans 16 residues. The J segment lost 9 bases and the V segment lost 5 bases, leaving 15 bases of the junction unmatched. Germline V gives CDR1 SGHNT, CDR2 YENEEA. CDR3 sequence reads: CASSRGGGLGVSEQFF. DNA of the CDR3: TGTGCCAGCAGCCGAGGGGGGGGACTAGGAGTTAGTGAGCAGTTCTTC.

The genes are TRBV7-9 and TRBJ2-1; TRBD1 matches at 8 bases. V was clipped by 6 bases and J by 8 bases; unmatched bases: 9. The CDR3 is made up of 14 amino acids. CDR1 SEHNR and CDR2 FQNEAQ come from the germline V gene (reference sequence). The chain's CDR3 is CASSSPGQGYEQFF. The CDR3 DNA reads as TGTGCCAGCAGTTCCCCCGGACAGGGCTATGAGCAGTTCTTC.

The chain is built from TRBV4-3 and TRBJ1-3; D is ambiguous. Germline V gene data show CDR1 as LGHNA and CDR2 as YSLEER. The V gene lost 1 base and the J gene lost 2 bases, with 9 bases spanning the gap. The CDR3 totals 15 residues. Here the CDR3 reads CASSQGSVAGNTIYF. DNA of the CDR3: TGCGCCAGCAGCCAAGGGAGCGTTGCTGGAAACACCATATATTTT.

The V and J genes are TRBV7-6 and TRBJ2-3, with D unclear. V lost 9 bases to trimming and J lost 2 bases, with 18 bases between them. This CDR3 contains 15 residues. Germline V CDR1 and CDR2: SGHVS, FNYEAQ. The CDR3 DNA follows: TGTGCCAGTTCTCGTGGCTCCCCTTCCACAGATACGCAGTATTTT. Protein product: CASSRGSPSTDTQYF.

V usage is TRBV12-5 and J usage is TRBJ1-5, with 7 bases matching TRBD1. CDR1 and CDR2 (germline): LGHNT, FRNRAP. The CDR3 is 13 residues long. Germline trimming cut 5 bases from V and 6 bases from J; bases unmatched to any gene: 4. The CDR3 loop is CASGGGGPQPQHF. Written as DNA, the CDR3 is TGTGCTAGTGGTGGAGGGGGCCCTCAGCCCCAGCATTTT.

V and J are TRBV6-5 and TRBJ2-5; TRBD1 agrees at 8 bases. The germline CDR1 and CDR2 sequences are MNHEY and SVGAGI. The CDR3 is 13 residues long. The trim removed 5 bases at V and 4 bases at J, leaving 3 bases unmatched. CDR3 sequence (DNA): TGTGCCAGCAGTACGACAGGGGCAGAGACCCAGTACTTC. It specifies CASSTTGAETQYF.

The V gene is TRBV28, the J gene TRBJ2-7; possible D gene TRBD1, 6 bases. Trimming shortened V by 6 bases and J by 4 bases, and 10 bases separated the two germline ends. The V gene's germline CDR1 is MDHEN and CDR2 SYDVKM. This CDR3 is built from 12 residues. CDR3: CASSQQGYEQYF. For the CDR3, the DNA is TGTGCCAGCAGCCAACAGGGTTACGAGCAGTACTTC.

The V gene is TRBV5-1, the J gene TRBJ1-3, with unresolved D. CDR3 length equals 15 residues. The germline CDR1 and CDR2 sequences are SGHRS and YFSETQ. Trimming took 0 bases from V and 2 from J, leaving 9 bases between them. This CDR3 reads CASSLVAGTGNTIYF. The CDR3 nucleotides are TGCGCCAGCAGCTTGGTCGCGGGGACTGGAAACACCATATATTTT.

The chain combines TRBV5-1 with TRBJ2-5; D remains unclear. The length of the CDR3 is 15 residues. V was shortened by 5 bases and J by 0 bases, with 14 bases between the two germline ends. The V gene's germline CDR1 is SGHRS and CDR2 YFSETQ. This CDR3 is CASSRSWAYQETQYF. As DNA, the CDR3 is TGCGCCAGCAGTAGGTCCTGGGCGTACCAAGAGACCCAGTACTTC. Combining the CDR3 with reference TRBV5-1 and TRBJ2-5 gives the whole variable domain KAGVTQTPRYLIKTRGQQVTLSCSPISGHRSVSWYQQTPGQGLQFLFEYFSETQRNKGNFPGRFSGRQFSNSRSEMNVSTLELGDSALYLCASSRSWAYQETQYFGPGTRLLVL.